One sample yielded the 4 T cell receptor beta chains listed below, sequenced in a study of identical twins. TCRdb itself ran the 5' RACE reads through MiXCR, one entry per CDR3 protein. This sample has about 340,000 distinct CDR3 sequences, with approximately 13% found just once. This sample also belongs to another study, concerning yellow fever vaccine responses in identical twins.

The sample comprised CD8+ T cells sorted from blood. These receptors all stem from a woman under 30 in good health.

The V and J genes are TRBV27 and TRBJ1-1, with D perhaps TRBD1 (6 bases). Per germline, CDR1 MNHEY and CDR2 SMNVEV (reference sequence). The ends were cut back, 4 bases at V and 4 bases at J, with 10 bases in the middle. CDR3 length: 13 amino acids. The CDR3 sequence is CASSWGRGTEAFF. The CDR3 DNA sequence: TGTGCCAGCAGTTGGGGCAGGGGCACTGAAGCTTTCTTT.

The V call is TRBV4-1, the J call TRBJ2-7; TRBD1 is a possible D gene (6 bases). The V gene lost 4 bases and the J gene lost 2 bases, with 15 bases spanning the gap. This CDR3 is built from 15 residues. The germline CDR1 and CDR2 sequences are MGHRA and YSYEKL. CDR3 sequence reads: CASSRQQGPTYEQYV. CDR3 DNA sequence: TGCGCCAGCAGCCGTCAACAGGGTCCCACCTACGAGCAGTACGTC.

This clonotype was counted only a few times. The chain couples TRBV7-9 to TRBJ1-2; D is undetermined. This CDR3 spans 14 amino acids. CDR1 is SEHNR, CDR2 FQNEAQ, per germline (reference sequence). V was pared by 5 bases and J by 8 bases, with 18 bases between. CDR3 loop: CASSEPGKGYGYTF. The CDR3 DNA sequence: TGTGCCAGCAGCGAACCCGGGAAAGGGTACGGCTACACCTTC.

This clonotype was counted only a few times. The rearrangement links TRBV25-1 to TRBJ2-3; D might be TRBD1 or TRBD2, each matching 5 bases. Germline loops: CDR1 MGHDK, CDR2 SYGVNS. V dropped 3 bases and J dropped 0 bases, with 10 bases sitting between them. The CDR3 is 15 residues long. The CDR3 loop reads CASSELGPSTDTQYF. CDR3 bases: TGTGCCAGCAGTGAGTTGGGACCTAGCACAGATACGCAGTATTTT. The full variable domain, with the rest looked up from reference TRBV25-1 and TRBJ2-3, is EADIYQTPRYLVIGTGKKITLECSQTMGHDKMYWYQQDPGMELHLIHYSYGVNSTEKGDLSSESTVSRIRTEHFPLTLESARPSHTSQYLCASSELGPSTDTQYFGPGTRLTVL.